The rows below give T cell receptor beta chains drawn from one sample of a study of circulating and synovial CD4+ cells in juvenile arthritis. Libraries were prepared by immunoSEQ multiplex PCR; TCRdb keeps only in-frame clonotypes and omits some of them. The sample holds thousands of clones, approximately 83% seen once. Sequencing was performed on CD4+ T cells from synovial fluid. Every receptor here comes from a human donor with juvenile idiopathic arthritis. CDR3s include the opening cysteine and the closing phenylalanine or tryptophan. The D gene is left open where the match is weak. Clone size, where shown, is once, few, many, or a class for clones that have expanded.

V gene,clone size,D gene,J gene,CDR3 protein,CDR3 DNA
TRBV5-5,-,-,TRBJ1-5,CASSPRDMGNQPQHF,TGTGCCAGCAGCCCTCGGGATATGGGCAATCAGCCCCAGCATTTT
TRBV7-2,-,-,TRBJ2-7,CASSLGSRYEQYF,TGTGCCAGCAGCTTAGGGTCACGCTACGAGCAGTACTTC
TRBV28,-,TRBD2,TRBJ2-5,CASSFAGLAGGGETQYF,TGTGCCAGCAGTTTTGCGGGACTAGCGGGAGGAGGAGAGACCCAGTACTTC
TRBV18,-,TRBD2,TRBJ2-5,CASSFGGGEETQYF,TGTGCCAGCTCGTTCGGGGGGGGCGAAGAGACCCAGTACTTC
TRBV4-2,-,-,TRBJ1-6,CASSQDGGNSPLHF,TGTGCCAGCAGCCAAGACGGGGGAAATTCACCCCTCCACTTT
TRBV5-1,-,-,TRBJ2-7,CASSPNFATFGQYF,TGCGCCAGCAGCCCCAATTTTGCCACGTTCGGGCAGTACTTC
TRBV10-1,-,-,TRBJ1-1,CASRQQANTEAFF,TGCGCCAGCAGGCAACAGGCGAACACTGAAGCTTTCTTT
TRBV6-1,-,-,TRBJ1-3,CASSESIPRGTGNTIYF,TGTGCCAGCAGTGAAAGCATCCCCAGGGGAACTGGAAACACCATATATTTT
TRBV5-1,-,TRBD2,TRBJ2-1,CASSQTSGPGNEQFF,TGCGCCAGCAGCCAAACTAGCGGGCCTGGGAATGAGCAGTTCTTC
TRBV5-1,-,-,TRBJ2-1,CASRPQASSYNEQFF,TGCGCCAGCAGACCGCAGGCCAGCTCCTACAATGAGCAGTTCTTC
TRBV28,-,-,TRBJ2-7,CASSPTGLSSYEQYF,TGTGCCAGCAGTCCTACAGGGCTTAGCTCCTACGAGCAGTACTTC
TRBV4-1,-,TRBD1,TRBJ2-5,CASSLGQGSRETQYF,TGCGCCAGCAGCCTTGGACAGGGATCACGAGAGACCCAGTACTTC
TRBV6-6,-,-,TRBJ2-1,CASQNSYNEQFF,TGTGCCAGCCAAAACTCCTACAATGAGCAGTTCTTC
TRBV7-9,-,-,TRBJ2-6,CASSVSGHSVSGANVLTF,TGTGCCAGCAGCGTCTCGGGACATTCTGTCTCTGGGGCCAACGTCCTGACTTTC
TRBV18,once,TRBD2,TRBJ2-1,CASSPSRAGDEQFF,TGTGCCAGCTCACCTTCAAGAGCGGGGGATGAGCAGTTCTTC
TRBV6-1,-,TRBD1,TRBJ1-6,CASSEAVGQGTYNSPLHF,TGTGCCAGCAGTGAAGCGGTGGGACAGGGGACTTATAATTCCCCCCTCCACTTT
TRBV9,-,TRBD2,TRBJ2-5,CASSVGGGETQYF,TGTGCCAGCAGCGTCGGGGGGGGAGAGACCCAGTACTTC
TRBV7-2,-,TRBD2,TRBJ2-7,CASSSGTSGALSYEQYF,TGTGCCAGCAGCTCCGGGACTAGCGGGGCCTTATCCTACGAGCAGTACTTC
TRBV14,-,-,TRBJ1-1,CASSPGGGGEAFF,TGTGCCAGCAGCCCGGGAGGTGGGGGCGAAGCTTTCTTT
TRBV11-2,-,-,TRBJ1-2,CASSLARALYGYTF,TGTGCCAGCAGCTTAGCCAGGGCCCTCTATGGCTACACCTTC
TRBV29-1,-,-,TRBJ2-5,CSVNSPGETQYF,TGCAGCGTTAATTCTCCCGGGGAGACCCAGTACTTC
TRBV13,-,-,TRBJ2-7,CATKTGFSYEQYF,TGTGCCACCAAGACAGGTTTCTCCTACGAGCAGTACTTC
TRBV6-4,-,TRBD2,TRBJ2-3,CASSPLAGGADTQYF,TGTGCCAGCAGTCCACTAGCGGGAGGGGCGGATACGCAGTATTTT
TRBV21-1,few,-,TRBJ2-2,CASSNSGLAGGPGELFF,TGTGCCAGCAGCAACAGCGGGCTAGCGGGAGGTCCCGGGGAGCTGTTTTTT
TRBV12-5,-,-,TRBJ1-5,CASGLSPGAYSNQPQHF,TGTGCTAGTGGTTTGTCTCCAGGCGCCTATAGCAATCAGCCCCAGCATTTT
TRBV5-5,-,-,TRBJ1-2,CASSLGGEGGYTF,TGTGCCAGCAGCCTTGGTGGCGAGGGCGGCTACACCTTC
TRBV28,-,TRBD1,TRBJ2-7,CASSFTGGYEQYF,TGTGCCAGCAGTTTCACAGGGGGCTACGAGCAGTACTTC
TRBV5-1,-,-,TRBJ2-1,CASSPEVRDEQFF,TGCGCCAGCAGCCCCGAGGTTCGTGATGAGCAGTTCTTC
TRBV6-5,-,-,TRBJ2-5,CASSYRGKGQETQYF,TGTGCCAGCAGTTACAGGGGGAAAGGCCAAGAGACCCAGTACTTC
TRBV11-3,-,-,TRBJ2-6,CASSRGGSGANVLTF,TGTGCCAGCAGCCGAGGAGGGTCTGGGGCCAACGTCCTGACTTTC
TRBV5-1,-,TRBD2,TRBJ2-7,CASSGLAGANEQYF,TGCGCCAGCAGCGGGCTAGCGGGGGCGAACGAGCAGTACTTC
TRBV27,-,TRBD1,TRBJ1-5,CASSSDRGLVQPQHF,TGTGCCAGCAGTTCGGACAGGGGGCTTGTTCAGCCCCAGCATTTT
TRBV11-2,-,TRBD1,TRBJ2-7,CASSLSRGQAYEQYF,TGTGCCAGCAGCTTATCCCGGGGACAGGCCTACGAGCAGTACTTC
TRBV7-3,-,TRBD2,TRBJ2-3,CASSLGGRSTDTQYF,TGTGCCAGCAGCTTAGGCGGGAGGAGCACAGATACGCAGTATTTT
TRBV27,-,-,TRBJ2-3,CASSLISLDSDTQYF,TGTGCCAGCAGTTTAATATCGCTAGATTCAGATACGCAGTATTTT
TRBV20-1,-,-,TRBJ1-2,CSASSGSGYTF,TGCAGTGCTAGCAGTGGGAGTGGCTACACCTTC
TRBV6-1,once,TRBD1,TRBJ1-1,CASRPGQGASSEAFF,TGTGCCAGCAGACCTGGACAGGGGGCATCGTCTGAAGCTTTCTTT
TRBV5-4,-,TRBD1,TRBJ2-1,CASSLDRQGASNEQFF,TGTGCCAGCAGCTTGGACCGGCAGGGGGCCAGCAATGAGCAGTTCTTC
TRBV7-2,-,-,TRBJ1-6,CASSSIWTAGNSPLHF,TGTGCCAGCAGCTCAATCTGGACGGCGGGTAATTCACCCCTCCACTTT
TRBV5-1,-,TRBD1,TRBJ2-1,CASSWSGGAYNEQFF,TGCGCCAGCAGCTGGTCAGGGGGCGCTTACAATGAGCAGTTCTTC
TRBV9,-,TRBD2,TRBJ2-3,CASRVGGTGRGGSTDTQYF,TGTGCCAGCAGGGTAGGGGGGACGGGGCGGGGGGGCAGCACAGATACGCAGTATTTT
TRBV29-1,-,TRBD1,TRBJ2-4,CSVTGVAKNIQYF,TGCAGCGTTACAGGGGTAGCCAAAAACATTCAGTACTTC
TRBV5-1,-,TRBD1,TRBJ1-1,CASSATGTGGNTEAFF,TGCGCCAGCAGCGCCACTGGGACAGGGGGCAACACTGAAGCTTTCTTT
TRBV14,-,TRBD2,TRBJ2-3,CASSPSGGFRVDTQYF,TGTGCCAGCAGCCCCAGCGGGGGGTTCAGGGTAGATACGCAGTATTTT
TRBV15,-,TRBD1,TRBJ1-2,CATSRGDRAYGYTF,TGTGCCACCAGCAGAGGGGACAGAGCCTATGGCTACACCTTC
TRBV18,-,TRBD1,TRBJ1-2,CASSPLGGAGYTF,TGTGCCAGCTCACCATTAGGGGGCGCAGGCTACACCTTC
TRBV7-2,-,TRBD1,TRBJ1-1,CASSGTGDTEAFF,TGTGCCAGCAGCGGGACAGGGGACACTGAAGCTTTCTTT
TRBV14,once,-,TRBJ1-1,CASSRITGLNTEAFF,TGTGCCAGCAGCCGCATAACAGGGTTGAACACTGAAGCTTTCTTT
TRBV27,-,-,TRBJ2-4,CASSTRALAKNIQYF,TGTGCCAGCTCAACTAGGGCTTTGGCCAAAAACATTCAGTACTTC
TRBV19,-,TRBD2,TRBJ2-3,CASSQHLAGVGDTQYF,TGTGCCAGTAGCCAACATCTAGCGGGAGTAGGAGATACGCAGTATTTT